This passage covers 6 T cell receptor beta chains from one sample sequenced in a study of blood T cell repertoires in COVID-19. Profiled with immunoSEQ multiplex PCR; TCRdb holds only in-frame clones, not every one. The sample lists a few hundred thousand clones, approximately 86% occurring once. The source material was PBMCs or T cells enriched from blood (not recorded which). These receptor sequences come from a woman between 50 and 59 years old with acute COVID-19.

The V gene is TRBV21-1, the J gene TRBJ2-4; the listed D gene, TRBD2, was not tested against the DNA. TRBV21-1 is annotated as a pseudogene. The CDR3 length is 16 residues. Written as DNA, the CDR3 is TGTGCCAGCAGCAAATATGGCGGCGATTCCAATAACATTCAGTACTTC. It specifies CASSKYGGDSNNIQYF.

The chain joins TRBV7-8 to TRBJ2-6; the D gene is possibly TRBD2 (5 bases). There are 18 residues in the CDR3. The germline V gene has CDR1 SGHVS and CDR2 FQNEAQ. Trimming removed 2 bases at V and 0 bases at J, with 14 bases between. CDR3 in amino acids: CASSLFAGRGSGANVLTF. CDR3 DNA sequence: TGTGCCAGCAGCTTATTTGCCGGACGGGGCTCTGGGGCCAACGTCCTGACTTTC.

The chain carries TRBV30 and TRBJ1-1, with 8 positions matching TRBD1. Unmatched junction bases numbered 4, after V lost 2 bases and J lost 5 bases. The CDR3 consists of 13 residues. The germline V gene has CDR1 GTSNPN and CDR2 SVGIG (reference sequence). The CDR3 nucleotides read TGTGCCTGGAGTTTTCAGGGGGCGACTGAAGCTTTCTTT. This gives the protein CAWSFQGATEAFF.

The genes are TRBV7-9 and TRBJ2-2; 8 nucleotides match TRBD1. From germline, CDR1 is SEHNR and CDR2 FQNEAQ (reference sequence). V shed 6 bases and J 2 bases; nucleotides not matched to a gene: 11. This CDR3 contains 17 residues. CDR3 DNA sequence: TGTGCCAGCAGAAAGCCGGGACAGGAAGTCAACACCGGGGAGCTGTTTTTT. Amino acids: CASRKPGQEVNTGELFF.

The chain joins TRBV28 to TRBJ2-7; TRBD1 matches 7 bases. Germline trimming cut 5 bases from V and 3 bases from J; bases unmatched to any gene: 7. The CDR3 length is 14 residues. Germline V gives CDR1 MDHEN, CDR2 SYDVKM. The CDR3 region is CASSGTGVSYEQYF. In nucleotides, the CDR3 is TGTGCCAGCAGTGGCACAGGGGTGAGCTACGAGCAGTACTTC.

In its sample, this clone was seen once. The chain carries TRBV7-6 and TRBJ2-2; tentative D call: TRBD1 (6 bases). Trimming took off 7 bases at V and 1 base at J, with 13 bases between the two ends. The CDR3 length is 15 residues. Germline V gene lookup returns CDR1 SGHVS and CDR2 FNYEAQ. The CDR3 nucleotides are TGTGCCAGCACCGATCGGGACAAGAACACCGGGGAGCTGTTTTTT. This translates into CASTDRDKNTGELFF.